The rows below give T cell receptor beta chains drawn from one sample of a study of naive and memory T cell subsets. TCRdb re-analysed the UMI-ligation and nested PCR reads in MiXCR, keeping a single row per CDR3 protein. This table holds approximately 150,000 distinct CDR3 sequences, roughly 22% found once. Sequenced: naive CD4+ T cells from blood. The receptors were gathered from a human donor in good health. CDR3s include the opening cysteine and the closing phenylalanine or tryptophan. A D gene is named only where the DNA matches it firmly. Clone sizes are given selectively: once, few, many, or a class where the clone is expanded.

length,D,size,V,J,DNA,CDR3
17,TRBD2,many,TRBV19,TRBJ2-1,TGTGCCAGTAGTACAAACTCGGGACGGAAGCGGGGCAATGAGCAGTTCTTC,CASSTNSGRKRGNEQFF
12,-,many,TRBV29-1,TRBJ2-5,TGCAGCGTAGAAGGTCTACAAGAGACCCAGTACTTC,CSVEGLQETQYF
15,-,many,TRBV5-4,TRBJ2-3,TGTGCCAGCAGCTTGTCGCCAGCTAGCACAGATACGCAGTATTTT,CASSLSPASTDTQYF
15,-,few,TRBV7-2,TRBJ2-7,TGTGCCAGCAGCTTTACAGCCGGACTCGACTACGAGCAGTACTTC,CASSFTAGLDYEQYF
16,-,-,TRBV4-1,TRBJ2-7,TGCGCCAGCAGCCAAGATCGGCGACAGGACCGCGGGGAGCAGTACTTC,CASSQDRRQDRGEQYF
13,-,-,TRBV29-1,TRBJ2-3,TGCAGCGTTGGCGGGATTGTAAAAGATACGCAGTATTTT,CSVGGIVKDTQYF
17,-,few,TRBV18,TRBJ1-5,TGTGCCAGCTCACCCGGGTACAGGGACAATAGCAATCAGCCCCAGCATTTT,CASSPGYRDNSNQPQHF
15,-,many,TRBV6-5,TRBJ2-7,TGTGCCAGCAGTTACTCGTGGGACACTACCTACGAGCAGTACTTC,CASSYSWDTTYEQYF
16,-,-,TRBV7-2,TRBJ2-1,TGTGCCAGCAGCCCCTGGGACTCCCCCTGGGAGAATGAGCAGTTCTTC,CASSPWDSPWENEQFF
16,-,-,TRBV5-1,TRBJ1-1,TGCGCCAGCAGCTTGGGAGCAGGAGCGATGAACACTGAAGCTTTCTTT,CASSLGAGAMNTEAFF
12,-,-,TRBV20-1,TRBJ2-3,TGCAGTGGGAGGGAAAGCACAGATACGCAGTATTTT,CSGRESTDTQYF
16,-,-,TRBV28,TRBJ2-7,TGTGCCAGCAGTTCGGGGACAATCATGCCCGCCAACGAGCAGTACTTC,CASSSGTIMPANEQYF
17,-,few,TRBV6-5,TRBJ2-6,TGTGCCAGCAGTTACAGGCCACCTCGAACTGGGGCCAACGTCCTGACTTTC,CASSYRPPRTGANVLTF
12,-,-,TRBV6-1,TRBJ2-5,TGTGCCAGCAGTGAAATTTCGTCGATCCAGTACTTC,CASSEISSIQYF
16,-,many,TRBV9,TRBJ2-7,TGTGCCAGCAGCGTAGAGTTAGCGTCGAGCTCCTACGAGCAGTACTTC,CASSVELASSSYEQYF
13,-,-,TRBV29-1,TRBJ1-4,TGCAGCGTTGGCCGGGACACTAATGAAAAACTGTTTTTT,CSVGRDTNEKLFF
16,-,-,TRBV27,TRBJ2-2,TGTGCCAGCAGTCCCCACAGGGGAGGAGGGGCCGGGGAGCTGTTTTTT,CASSPHRGGGAGELFF
14,TRBD1,few,TRBV7-9,TRBJ2-7,TGTGCCAGCACCCACCCAGGGGGACACTACGAGCAGTACTTC,CASTHPGGHYEQYF
13,-,few,TRBV7-2,TRBJ2-5,TGTGCCAGCAGCTCAACCAATAAAGAGACCCAGTACTTC,CASSSTNKETQYF
14,-,few,TRBV28,TRBJ2-3,TGTGCCAGCACAGAGACAGGGAGGACAGATACGCAGTATTTT,CASTETGRTDTQYF
14,-,-,TRBV9,TRBJ1-1,TGTGCCAGCAGCGTAGCTCAGGGATTCGCTGAAGCTTTCTTT,CASSVAQGFAEAFF
15,TRBD2,-,TRBV12-3/TRBV12-4,TRBJ2-2,TGTGCCAGCAGTTTAGGCGGGAGAGACACCGGGGAGCTGTTTTTT,CASSLGGRDTGELFF
18,TRBD2,-,TRBV27,TRBJ2-1,TGTGCCAGCAGTCCAAGGACTAGCGGGAGAGGGGCCTACAATGAGCAGTTCTTC,CASSPRTSGRGAYNEQFF
17,TRBD2,few,TRBV24-1,TRBJ2-1,TGTGCCACCAGTGGCGGCGGGAGTGCCATTTCTTTCCATGAGCAGTTCTTC,CATSGGGSAISFHEQFF
15,TRBD1,-,TRBV5-1,TRBJ1-1,TGCGCCAGCAGAACGACAGGGACAATGAACACTGAAGCTTTCTTT,CASRTTGTMNTEAFF
13,-,many,TRBV12-3/TRBV12-4,TRBJ1-5,TGTGCCAGCAACATGGACGGCAGTGGGCCCCAGCATTTT,CASNMDGSGPQHF
12,-,many,TRBV12-3/TRBV12-4,TRBJ1-5,TGTGCCAGCAGTTTTCGTCGTCAGCCCCAGCATTTT,CASSFRRQPQHF
13,-,-,TRBV2,TRBJ1-2,TGTGCCAGCAGGTCCGGGCAGGCCTATGGCTACACCTTC,CASRSGQAYGYTF
16,-,few,TRBV19,TRBJ1-2,TGTGCCAGTAGTAGTAGGAGACAGGCGGATAACTATGGCTACACCTTC,CASSSRRQADNYGYTF
16,TRBD1,once,TRBV9,TRBJ2-5,TGTGCCAGCAGCGCCGGAGCTGGACAGGGTCAAGAGACCCAGTACTTC,CASSAGAGQGQETQYF
15,-,-,TRBV29-1,TRBJ1-1,TGCAGCGTTGAAGAGGGGGGCGGCGGGAACACTGAAGCTTTCTTT,CSVEEGGGGNTEAFF
11,-,-,TRBV19,TRBJ2-4,TGTGCCAGTACCCGGGGTGGCATTCAGTACTTC,CASTRGGIQYF
15,TRBD1,many,TRBV19,TRBJ2-7,TGTGCCAGTAGTACCCAAGGGACAGGGGAGAGGGAGCAGTACTTC,CASSTQGTGEREQYF